This TCR beta chain originates from a study of Ad26.COV2.S vaccination and SARS-CoV-2 variants. The treatment denotes: around 19 received Ad26.COV2.S at low or high dose, single or two shots; about 5 received placebo; per-sample allocation not given. Specimen acquisition occurred on day 63 following the initial vaccine or placebo injection. Assay used: immunoSEQ multiplex PCR; TCRdb lists only in-frame clones, some missing. Of 440,000 or so clones listed, around 89% are singletons. This clone has more than one count but fewer than ten. V lost 0 bases to trimming and J lost 6 bases, with 10 bases between them. The CDR3 sequence is 13 residues long. Germline assignment: CDR1 SGHRS and CDR2 YFSETQ.

The sequencing here drew on peripheral blood, taken in a trial of Ad26.COV2.S vaccine versus placebo. The TCR originated in a person aged 18-60 years who received the Ad26.COV2.S COVID-19 vaccine or a placebo. J is TRBJ2-7 and V is TRBV5-1; a weak D match, TRBD1 (6 bases). The CDR3 bases are TGCGCCAGCAGCTTGGGGCAGGGGTTCGAGCAGTACTTC. Protein sequence: CASSLGQGFEQYF.